Shown below are 16 T cell receptor beta chains from a single sample sequenced in a study of T cell responses to AZD1222 COVID-19 vaccine. Profiled with immunoSEQ multiplex PCR; TCRdb holds only in-frame clones, not every one. The sample comprises 100,000 to 120,000 clones, 88% of which are singletons, and 6.5% rests with the top ten. The sequenced sample was peripheral blood, obtained 28 days after the second AZD1222 dose. The receptors derive from an adult who received the AZD1222 COVID-19 vaccine.

The rearrangement links TRBV4-3 to TRBJ1-2, with D tentatively TRBD1 (6 bases). Germline-derived CDR1 and CDR2 are LGHNA and YSLEER. This CDR3 has 15 amino acids. With 0 bases removed from V and 6 bases from J, the gap between germline ends came to 14 bases. The CDR3 protein is CASSQDGAGADGYTF. The CDR3 DNA is TGCGCCAGCAGCCAAGATGGAGCGGGGGCGGATGGCTACACCTTC.

V and J are TRBV6-2 or TRBV6-3 and TRBJ2-2, with 7 bases that match TRBD1. The CDR3 spans 19 residues. Germline values: CDR1 MNHEY, CDR2 SVGEGT. After removal of 2 bases from V and 2 bases from J, the junction contained 14 bases not matched to a gene. The CDR3 DNA reads TGTGCCAGCAGTTACCCATTCGCCGGGACAGAGCCCAACACCGGGGAGCTGTTTTTT. Amino acids: CASSYPFAGTEPNTGELFF.

The chain couples TRBV5-4 to TRBJ2-7; the D gene is possibly TRBD1 (6 bases). Looked up from germline, CDR1 is SGHNT and CDR2 is YYREEE (reference sequence). Trimming removed 4 bases from V and 0 bases from J, with 11 bases in between. The CDR3 contains 14 residues. CDR3 residues: CASSQQGNSYEQYF. The CDR3 DNA follows: TGTGCCAGCAGCCAACAGGGAAACTCCTACGAGCAGTACTTC. Supplemented by reference TRBV5-4 and TRBJ2-7, the full variable domain reads ETGVTQSPTHLIKTRGQQVTLRCSSQSGHNTVSWYQQALGQGPQFIFQYYREEENGRGNFPPRFSGLQFPNYSSELNVNALELDDSALYLCASSQQGNSYEQYFGPGTRLTVT.

This chain connects TRBV6-5 to TRBJ1-6; D call uncertain. This CDR3 is built from 15 residues. V lost 7 bases and J 5 bases, leaving 15 bases between the germline ends. Germline values: CDR1 MNHEY, CDR2 SVGAGI. The CDR3 coding sequence is TGTGCCAGCACCGTGGAGGACCCGCATAATTCACCCCTCCACTTT. Its protein is CASTVEDPHNSPLHF.

The chain has TRBV25-1 and TRBJ2-7; 7 bases are a match to TRBD1. The CDR3 extends over 14 amino acids. J lost 2 bases, V lost 3 bases, and 4 bases had no gene match. Per germline, CDR1 MGHDK and CDR2 SYGVNS. The CDR3 coding sequence is TGTGCCAGCAGTGACCTTGGGACAGCCTACGAGCAGTACTTC. Amino acids: CASSDLGTAYEQYF.

The V gene is TRBV3-1 (or the pseudogene TRBV3-2), the J gene TRBJ2-3; D unclear. Trimming left V 0 bases short and J 0 bases short, with 7 bases between. The CDR3 totals 15 residues. Germline loops: CDR1 LGHDT, CDR2 YNNKEL (reference sequence). The CDR3 DNA reads TGTGCCAGCAGCCAAGAAGTGACTAGCACAGATACGCAGTATTTT. Its translation is CASSQEVTSTDTQYF.

The CDR3 protein is CASSFAGSQQYF. The CDR3 nucleotides are TGTGCCAGCAGCTTCGCAGGGTCCCAGCAGTACTTC. The rearrangement links TRBV12-3 or TRBV12-4 to TRBJ2-7, with a weak D call TRBD1 (5 bases). The CDR3 runs 12 residues. Trimming cost V 6 bases and J 8 bases, with 14 bases left between them.

The genes are TRBV18 and TRBJ1-2, with D tentatively TRBD1 (5 bases). V gave up 3 bases and J gave up 5 bases, with 19 bases separating them. The CDR3 is made up of 16 amino acids. CDR1 is KGHSH, CDR2 LQKENI, per germline. The CDR3 DNA reads as TGTGCCAGCTCACCCGAAAGCCCCCCGGGGCCTTATGGCTACACCTTC. Translating it yields CASSPESPPGPYGYTF.

The chain has TRBV12-3 or TRBV12-4 and TRBJ1-3, with D possibly being TRBD1 (5 bases). The CDR3 spans 12 residues. The CDR3 region has the DNA TGTGCTATACAGGTCTCTGGAAACACCATATATTTT. Residues: CAIQVSGNTIYF.

This clone was recorded once. CDR3 sequence reads: CATYSAGGDGYTF. The CDR3 DNA follows: TGTGCCACCTACTCCGCAGGGGGCGATGGCTACACCTTC. The J gene is TRBJ1-2, the V gene TRBV28; 8 bases are a match to TRBD1. Germline loops: CDR1 MDHEN, CDR2 SYDVKM. V trimming: 10 bases; J trimming: 6 bases; junction bases outside the gene matches: 10. This CDR3 is 13 amino acids long.

The sample holds a few counts of this clone. Other DNA sequences in the same sample also yield this CDR3. The chain combines TRBV6-5 with TRBJ1-2; a weak D match, TRBD1 (6 bases). The CDR3 totals 12 residues. V was cut by 6 bases and J by 5 bases, with 10 bases left in between. From germline, CDR1 is MNHEY and CDR2 SVGAGI. The CDR3 DNA reads TGTGCCAGCAGGCCCACAGGGTATGGCTACACCTTC. This encodes CASRPTGYGYTF.

The chain joins TRBV6-5 to TRBJ2-3; D gene unclear. Germline values: CDR1 MNHEY, CDR2 SVGAGI. V gave up 7 bases and J gave up 2 bases, with 7 bases separating them. The CDR3 covers 12 residues. The CDR3 DNA follows: TGTGCCAGCAAGACCAACACAGATACGCAGTATTTT. Protein product: CASKTNTDTQYF.

The J gene is TRBJ2-7, the V gene TRBV6-5; no clear D gene. With 0 bases removed from V and 0 bases from J, the gap between germline ends came to 9 bases. This CDR3 comprises 15 residues. The germline V gene has CDR1 MNHEY and CDR2 SVGAGI. DNA of the CDR3: TGTGCCAGCAGTTACTCGAACACTAACTCCTACGAGCAGTACTTC. Amino acid sequence: CASSYSNTNSYEQYF.

The chain carries TRBV6-5 and TRBJ1-5; unclear D gene. The germline V gene has CDR1 MNHEY and CDR2 SVGAGI. Trimming removed 4 bases from V and 4 bases from J, with 8 bases in between. The CDR3 is made up of 13 amino acids. CDR3 region: CASSSRLNQPQHF. For the CDR3, the DNA is TGTGCCAGCAGTTCCCGCCTAAATCAGCCCCAGCATTTT.

The V and J genes are TRBV5-5 and TRBJ2-7; 7 nucleotides line up with TRBD1. With V trimmed by 5 bases and J by 2 bases, 10 bases remained unmatched. The CDR3 has 15 amino acids. Per the germline V gene, CDR1 is SGHKS and CDR2 is YYEKEE (reference sequence). CDR3 bases: TGTGCCAGCAGACCCAGGACAGGCCTCACCTACGAGCAGTACTTC. Translated: CASRPRTGLTYEQYF.

The V gene is TRBV18, the J gene TRBJ1-1, with D unclear. V shed 1 base and J shed 1 base, with 13 bases lying between them. Germline V gene data show CDR1 as KGHSH and CDR2 as LQKENI. The CDR3 covers 16 residues. The CDR3 reads CASSPRSGIGNTEAFF. CDR3 bases: TGTGCCAGCTCACCACGGTCGGGTATTGGGAACACTGAAGCTTTCTTT.